This T cell receptor beta chain comes out of a study of blood T cells in healthy people across ages (dated by TCRdb to between 2014 and 2017). Study-wide context: In model experiments, roughly one uniquely barcoded TCR beta cDNA molecule per two T cells was captured by template switching. Using deep sequencing normalized with unique cDNA molecular identifiers, the study measured how TCR beta repertoire diversity changes with age. Four age groups were formed from the donors: young (average about 15 years), middle-aged (around 40), aged (under 70) and long-lived (approximately 78). Using the same blood draw, the study looked at two additional independent replicas of 1 million unique cDNA reads for two donors, one aged 18 to 30 and the other aged 80 or older. Summary of the overall study and its limitations: There was a strong correlation between observed TCR beta diversity and the percentage of naive T cells measured by flow cytometry. Donor CMV infection status was unknown, potentially confounding age-related changes in expanded clonotypes. Estimates of total diversity from one million sequenced T cells were regarded as lower bounds and underestimates. As age increased, observed TCR beta diversity per million T cells dropped in a roughly linear way, and a significant reduction was already evident by age 40. The long-lived group showed more naive CD4+ T cells, fewer expanded clones and increased TCR diversity than the aged group, suggesting age selection. Since profiling was done on bulk unsorted PBMCs, naive and antigen-experienced compartments could not be conclusively compared.

The donors were roughly 38 Caucasian individuals from Russia, aged roughly 6 to 90 years, who were systemically healthy. Approximately 10 milliliters of peripheral blood were collected from each donor into EDTA-treated Vacutainer tubes. Ficoll-Paque density-gradient centrifugation was used to isolate PBMCs, with at least 6 million obtained per sample. Total RNA was extracted from PBMCs with Trizol reagent, with at least 5.5 micrograms obtained per sample. The percentages of naive CD45RAhigh/CD27high T cells were determined by flow cytometry on a PBMC aliquot from every donor. Details on this clonotype: Its binding antigen is unknown. Base qualities are not at hand, and no much larger clone is one base apart.

From a lookup of the germline V gene (reference sequence), CDR1 and CDR2 are GTSNPN and SVGIG. From its cysteine to its phenylalanine, the CDR3 spans 11 amino acids. Just the 33-base CDR3 DNA is kept, in frame starting at base 1. A distance of 3 bases separates the germline ends of V and J, which lose 0 bases and 4 bases respectively. Libraries were prepared through 5' RACE. This sample was sequenced with an Illumina HiSeq 2500. A second PCR of about 7 to 12 cycles was performed with a sample-barcoded 5' primer and a J-beta primer mix. Each TCR beta cDNA molecule received a unique molecular identifier from a template-switch 5' adaptor carrying 12 random nucleotides. Each sample yielded at least 3 million CDR3-containing paired-end reads. The Mint cDNA synthesis kit, primed by a TRBC-specific oligonucleotide, was used to synthesize first-strand cDNA from all RNA. Following uracil-DNA glycosylase treatment, all cDNA underwent a first 18-cycle PCR with the universal primers M1SS and BC2_uni_R. In the authors' own workflow: Each sample was normalized by randomly selecting 1 million high-quality reads, each carrying a distinct molecular identifier. Reads sharing molecular identifiers were discarded rather than binned into consensus sequences. MiTCR, run with a Q25 quality threshold and the strictest error-elimination algorithm, handled CDR3 identification, clonotype clustering and error correction. A nonparametric unseen species model with Euler transformation was used to estimate a lower bound on total TCR beta diversity. Using fastp trimming at Q25 and MiXCR clonotype assembly, TCRdb reanalyzed the public sequencing data and kept in-frame beta chains. CDR3 protein sequences are deduplicated, and each keeps its most common genes and DNA. For this entry, the V and J calls and clone size follow TCRdb and not the study's own pipeline. The table for this sample lists around 820,000 distinct CDR3 sequences; 25% of them were counted only once. Under 4.5% of the sample goes to the ten largest clones.

These same data were also listed under a study on T cells of mothers and their children. The second study, in turn, reports: The donors were nine systemically healthy Caucasian individuals, made up of three mothers and their six children. cDNA synthesis consumed the entire amount of extracted RNA, loaded at about 1.6 ug RNA in each 15 ul reaction. In the second PCR, the M1S primer added sample barcodes and 2-4 random nucleotides. Over 8.5 million TCR beta CDR3 reads came from each mother, compared with approximately 2.8 million reads from each child. In both related and unrelated pairs, thymic selection shapes the output of TCR recombination in a similar way, with inherited differences having only a minor effect. Normalized repertoire overlap in related mother-child pairs was always slightly higher than in unrelated mother-child pairs, but the difference was never significant. With a sensitivity of about 100 clones per million clonotypes, no persistent microchimeric T cell clones were detected. Deep NGS was used in the study to compare the TCR beta repertoires of mothers and children and to look for features that separate related mother-child pairs from unrelated individuals. Mothers averaged roughly 40 +/- 4 years of age and children averaged roughly 10 +/- 4 years. Libraries were sequenced on Illumina HiSeq 2000 with 100+100 nt paired-end reads after adapter ligation with NEBNext reagents. To prevent cross-contamination, the mother and child libraries were prepared one month apart and sequenced in separate runs. Between about 500,000 and 2,300,000 distinct TCR beta clonotypes were identified per donor. Naive TCR beta clonotypes were estimated from low-frequency clonotypes matched to each donor's FACS-determined naive share, without sorting.

The chain couples TRBV30 to TRBJ1-1; too little of a D gene remains to name it. The material sequenced was blood. This clonotype was sampled from a boy between 10 and 17 years old in good health. The CDR3 protein: CAWSVGTEAFF. The DNA sequence follows: TGTGCCTGGAGTGTGGGCACTGAAGCTTTCTTT.